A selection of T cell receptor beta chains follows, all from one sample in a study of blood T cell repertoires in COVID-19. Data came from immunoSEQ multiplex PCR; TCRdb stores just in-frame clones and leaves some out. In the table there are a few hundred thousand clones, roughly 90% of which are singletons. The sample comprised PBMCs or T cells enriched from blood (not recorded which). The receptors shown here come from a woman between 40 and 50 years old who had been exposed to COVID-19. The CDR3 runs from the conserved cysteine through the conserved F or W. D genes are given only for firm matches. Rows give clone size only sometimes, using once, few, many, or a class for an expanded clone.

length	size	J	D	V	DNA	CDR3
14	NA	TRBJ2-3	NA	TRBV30	TGTGCCTGGAGTGTATCTAGCTTCACAGATACGCAGTATTTT	CAWSVSSFTDTQYF
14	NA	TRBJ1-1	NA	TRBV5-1	TGCGCCAGCAGCTTAGAGCTACAGGGCTATGAAGCTTTCTTT	CASSLELQGYEAFF
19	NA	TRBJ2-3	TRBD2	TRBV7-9	TGTGCCAGCAGCCCGGGGACTAGCGGGGGGGCCCCCCGAGGAGATACGCAGTATTTT	CASSPGTSGGAPRGDTQYF
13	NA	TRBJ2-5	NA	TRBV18	TGTGCCAGCGCCTACAGGGTTCAAGAGACCCAGTACTTC	CASAYRVQETQYF
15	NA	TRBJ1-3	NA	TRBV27	TGTGCCAGCAGCCCAGGTGTGGTCTCTGGAAACACCATATATTTT	CASSPGVVSGNTIYF
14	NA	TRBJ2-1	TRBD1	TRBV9	TGTGCCAGCAGCCGGGACAGGGGGAACAATGAGCAGTTCTTC	CASSRDRGNNEQFF
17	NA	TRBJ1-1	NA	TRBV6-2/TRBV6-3	TGTGCCAGCAGTTACAGTGCCCCGGGACTCAGGAACACTGAAGCTTTCTTT	CASSYSAPGLRNTEAFF
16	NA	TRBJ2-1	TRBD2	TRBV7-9	TGTGCCAGCAGCCCGGTTGGGAGCGGGAGGGCCCTTGAGCAGTTCTTC	CASSPVGSGRALEQFF
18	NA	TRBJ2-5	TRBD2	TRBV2	TGTGCCAGCAGTGAAGCAAATCCTCTGGCGGGGGGGCTAGAGACCCAGTACTTC	CASSEANPLAGGLETQYF
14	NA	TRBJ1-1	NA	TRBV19	TGTGCCAGTAGTATAGATCGTGGGGGGACTGAAGCTTTCTTT	CASSIDRGGTEAFF
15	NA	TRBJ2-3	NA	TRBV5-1	TGCGCCAGCAGCTCTGTCAGGGCAAACACAGATACGCAGTATTTT	CASSSVRANTDTQYF
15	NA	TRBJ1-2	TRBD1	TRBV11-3	TGTGCCAGCAGCGAGGGGGACAGGTTTAACTATGGCTACACCTTC	CASSEGDRFNYGYTF
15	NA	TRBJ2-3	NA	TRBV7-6	TGTGCCAGCAGCTTAAGTAGCGGACGCACAGATACGCAGTATTTT	CASSLSSGRTDTQYF
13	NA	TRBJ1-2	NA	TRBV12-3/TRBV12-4	TGTGCCAGCAGTTTTAACAGGTTGGATGGCTACACCTTC	CASSFNRLDGYTF
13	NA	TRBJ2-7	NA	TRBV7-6	TGTGCCAGCAGCTTATCCACAGGGATCGAGCAGTACTTC	CASSLSTGIEQYF
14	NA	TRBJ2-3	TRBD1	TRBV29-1	TGCAGCGTTGAAGTGGACAGGCTCACAGATACGCAGTATTTT	CSVEVDRLTDTQYF
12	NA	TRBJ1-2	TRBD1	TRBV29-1	TGCAGCGTTGCCGGACAGGGAGATGGCTACACCTTC	CSVAGQGDGYTF
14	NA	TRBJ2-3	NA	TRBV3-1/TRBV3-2	TGTGCCAGCAGCCGCCAAGTCGCGGCAGATACGCAGTATTTT	CASSRQVAADTQYF
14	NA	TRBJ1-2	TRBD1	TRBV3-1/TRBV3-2	TGTGCCAGCAGCCAAGGTAGGACAGGGCATGGCTACACCTTC	CASSQGRTGHGYTF
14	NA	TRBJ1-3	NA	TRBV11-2	TGTGCCAGCAGCAACACCGGAGGGGTGTACACCATATATTTT	CASSNTGGVYTIYF
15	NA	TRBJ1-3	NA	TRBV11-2	TGTGCCAGCAGCTCACCGGACAGCTCTGGAAACACCATATATTTT	CASSSPDSSGNTIYF
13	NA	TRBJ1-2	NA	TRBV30	TGTGCCTGGAGTGTACGGGGGGTGTACGGCTACACCTTC	CAWSVRGVYGYTF
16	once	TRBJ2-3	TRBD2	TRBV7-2	TGTGCCAGCAGCTTAGAGATTAGCGGGAGTTTTGATACGCAGTATTTT	CASSLEISGSFDTQYF
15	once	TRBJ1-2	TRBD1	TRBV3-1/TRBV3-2	TGTGCCAGCAGCCCACGAGGGGACAGGGTCTATGGCTACACCTTC	CASSPRGDRVYGYTF
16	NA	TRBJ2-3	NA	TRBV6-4	TGTGCCAGCAGTGACTCGGCGGGCCTGGGTACAGATACGCAGTATTTT	CASSDSAGLGTDTQYF
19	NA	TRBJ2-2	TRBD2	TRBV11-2	TGTGCCAGCAGCCCAACCCCTTTAGCGGGAGTGATTAGCACCGGGGAGCTGTTTTTT	CASSPTPLAGVISTGELFF
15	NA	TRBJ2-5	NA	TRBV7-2	TGTGCCAGCAGCTTAGTAGCGGCAGGCCAAGAGACCCAGTACTTC	CASSLVAAGQETQYF
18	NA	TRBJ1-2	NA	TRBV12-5	TGTGCTAGTGGTTTGCCGAAGGACAGCGGGGCCTCGGGCTATGGCTACACCTTC	CASGLPKDSGASGYGYTF
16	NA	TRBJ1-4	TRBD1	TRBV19	TGTGCCAGTAGTTGGGGACAGGTGACAACTAATGAAAAACTGTTTTTT	CASSWGQVTTNEKLFF
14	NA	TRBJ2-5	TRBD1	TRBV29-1	TGCAGCGCCCGACCCGGGACAGACCAAGAGACCCAGTACTTC	CSARPGTDQETQYF
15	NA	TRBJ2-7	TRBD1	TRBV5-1	TGCGCCAGCAGCTTGGGGACAGGGATAGTCTACGAGCAGTACTTC	CASSLGTGIVYEQYF
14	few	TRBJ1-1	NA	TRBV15	TGTGCCACCAGCAGAGTAGACAGGAACACTGAAGCTTTCTTT	CATSRVDRNTEAFF
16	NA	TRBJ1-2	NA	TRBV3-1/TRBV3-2	NA	CASSLVGTGTKKGHTF
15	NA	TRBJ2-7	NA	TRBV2	TGTGCCAGCAGTGAACTCTTAGCGGCCTTCAACGAGCAGTACTTC	CASSELLAAFNEQYF
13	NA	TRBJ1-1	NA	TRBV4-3	TGCGCCAGCAGCCTCAGGGGCGACACTGAAGCTTTCTTT	CASSLRGDTEAFF
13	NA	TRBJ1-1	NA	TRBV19	TGTGCCAGTAGTCCCTCGGGGAGCCCTGAAGCTTTCTTT	CASSPSGSPEAFF
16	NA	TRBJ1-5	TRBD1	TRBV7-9	TGTGCCAGCAGCTTAGGGGACAGGGGCGACAATCAGCCCCAGCATTTT	CASSLGDRGDNQPQHF
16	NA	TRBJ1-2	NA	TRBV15	TGTGCCACCAGCAGAGATGGCGGGGAGGGTGGCTATGGCTACACCTTC	CATSRDGGEGGYGYTF
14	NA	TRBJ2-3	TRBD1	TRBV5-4	TGTGCCAGCAGCTCCGGACAGGGGAGAAATACGCAGTATTTT	CASSSGQGRNTQYF
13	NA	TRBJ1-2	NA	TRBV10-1	TGCGCCAGCCTGAGGGGGTCGTGCTATGGCTACACCTTC	CASLRGSCYGYTF
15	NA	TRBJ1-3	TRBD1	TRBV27	TGTGCCAGCCTACAGGACAGGGGGCAAGGAAACACCATATATTTT	CASLQDRGQGNTIYF
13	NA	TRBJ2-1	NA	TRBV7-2	TGTGCCAGCAGCGAGGGCGGGTGGAATGAGCAGTTCTTC	CASSEGGWNEQFF
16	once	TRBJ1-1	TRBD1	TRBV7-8	TGTGCCAGCAGCTCTTCCTGGGGACAGGTTAACACTGAAGCTTTCTTT	CASSSSWGQVNTEAFF
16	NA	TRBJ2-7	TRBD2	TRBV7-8	TGTGCCAGCAGCTTAGGGACTAGCGGGATGAACTACGAGCAGTACTTC	CASSLGTSGMNYEQYF
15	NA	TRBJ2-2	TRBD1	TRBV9	TGTGCCAGCAGCGCCCGGGACAGGGGTCCCGGGGAGCTGTTTTTT	CASSARDRGPGELFF
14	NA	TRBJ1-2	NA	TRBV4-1	TGCGCCAGCAGCCAGGATACAGGAGTCTATGGCTACACCTTC	CASSQDTGVYGYTF
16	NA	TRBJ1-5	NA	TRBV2	TGTGCCAGCAGTGAAAAGCTGCAGGTATCGTATCAGCCCCAGCATTTT	CASSEKLQVSYQPQHF
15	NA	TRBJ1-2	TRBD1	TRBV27	TGTGCCAGCCGGGAACGGGACAGCCATAACTATGGCTACACCTTC	CASRERDSHNYGYTF
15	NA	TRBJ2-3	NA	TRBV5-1	TGCGCCAGCAGCTTGGTTGGCGGGTTTACAGATACGCAGTATTTT	CASSLVGGFTDTQYF
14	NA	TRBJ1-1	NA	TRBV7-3	TGTGCCAGCAGCACCACAGGGAGTCGCACTGAAGCTTTCTTT	CASSTTGSRTEAFF
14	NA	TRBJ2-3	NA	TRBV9	TGTGCCAGCAGCGTGCGCCCCAACACAGATACGCAGTATTTT	CASSVRPNTDTQYF